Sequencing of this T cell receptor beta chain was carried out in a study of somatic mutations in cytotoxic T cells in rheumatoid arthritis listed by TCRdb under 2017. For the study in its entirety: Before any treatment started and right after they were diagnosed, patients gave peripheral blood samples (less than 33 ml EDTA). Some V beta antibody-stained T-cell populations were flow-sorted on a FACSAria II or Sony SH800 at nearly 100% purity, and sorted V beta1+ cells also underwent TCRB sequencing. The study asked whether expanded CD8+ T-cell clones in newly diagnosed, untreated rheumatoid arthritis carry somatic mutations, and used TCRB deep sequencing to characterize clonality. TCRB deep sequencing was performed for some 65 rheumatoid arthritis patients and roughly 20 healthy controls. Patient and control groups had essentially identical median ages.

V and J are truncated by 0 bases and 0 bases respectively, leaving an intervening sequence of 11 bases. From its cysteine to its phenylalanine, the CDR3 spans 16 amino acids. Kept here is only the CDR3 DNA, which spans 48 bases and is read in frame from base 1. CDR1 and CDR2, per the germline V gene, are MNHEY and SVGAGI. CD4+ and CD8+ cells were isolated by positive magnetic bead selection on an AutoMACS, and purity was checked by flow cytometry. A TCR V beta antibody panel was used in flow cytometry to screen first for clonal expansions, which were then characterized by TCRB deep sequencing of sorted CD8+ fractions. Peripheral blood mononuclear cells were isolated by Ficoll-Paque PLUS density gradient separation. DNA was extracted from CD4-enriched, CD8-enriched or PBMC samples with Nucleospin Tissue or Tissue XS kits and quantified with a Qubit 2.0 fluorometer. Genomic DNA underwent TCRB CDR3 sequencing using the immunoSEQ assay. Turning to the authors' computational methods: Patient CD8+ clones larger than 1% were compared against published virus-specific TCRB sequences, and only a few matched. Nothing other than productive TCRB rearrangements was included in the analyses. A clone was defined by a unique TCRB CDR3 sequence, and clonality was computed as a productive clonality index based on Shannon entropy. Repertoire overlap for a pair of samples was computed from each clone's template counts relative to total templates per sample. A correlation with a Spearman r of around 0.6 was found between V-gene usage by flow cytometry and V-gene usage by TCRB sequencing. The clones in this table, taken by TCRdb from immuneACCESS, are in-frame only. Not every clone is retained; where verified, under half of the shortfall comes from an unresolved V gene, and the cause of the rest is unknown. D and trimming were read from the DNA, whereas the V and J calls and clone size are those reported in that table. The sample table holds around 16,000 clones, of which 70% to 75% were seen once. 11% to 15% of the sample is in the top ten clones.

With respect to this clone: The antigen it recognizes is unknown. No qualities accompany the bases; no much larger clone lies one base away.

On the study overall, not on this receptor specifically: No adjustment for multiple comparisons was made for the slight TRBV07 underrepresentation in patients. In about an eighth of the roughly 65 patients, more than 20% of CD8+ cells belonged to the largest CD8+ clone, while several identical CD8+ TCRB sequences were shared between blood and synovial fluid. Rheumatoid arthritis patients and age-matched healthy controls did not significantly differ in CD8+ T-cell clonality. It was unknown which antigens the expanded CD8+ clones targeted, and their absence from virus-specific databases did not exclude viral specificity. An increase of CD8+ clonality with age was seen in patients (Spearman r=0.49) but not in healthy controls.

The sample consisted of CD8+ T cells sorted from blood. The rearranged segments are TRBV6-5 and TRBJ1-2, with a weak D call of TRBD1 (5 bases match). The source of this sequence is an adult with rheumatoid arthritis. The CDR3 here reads CASSYSIQGANYGYTF. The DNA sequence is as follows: TGTGCCAGCAGTTACTCTATTCAGGGAGCTAACTATGGCTACACCTTC.